The 19 T cell receptor beta chains in this list originate from one sample, sequenced in a study of CD8 T cells in Susac syndrome (dated by TCRdb to the late 2010s). Library preparation used the immunoSEQ multiplex PCR assay. RNA was extracted using the RNeasy kit, and about 0.5 to 1 ug of the RNA was reverse transcribed with random hexamers. TCRdb itself trimmed the public reads at Q25 with fastp, ran MiXCR and retained productive beta chains. Every CDR3 protein is listed once, alongside the most common genes and DNA of its rows. The sample records approximately 140,000 distinct CDR3 sequences, 75% to 90% of which are singletons. Roughly 0.53% of the sample comes from the top ten. Specimen: CD8+ T cells from PBMCs. All receptors come from a human donor with multiple sclerosis.

This chain joins TRBV12-3 or TRBV12-4 and TRBJ2-3, with TRBD1 matching 7 bases. J was trimmed by 2 bases and V by 5 bases; bases with no gene match: 7. This CDR3 has 15 residues. The CDR3 is CASSKQGSFTDTQYF. The DNA of the CDR3 is TGTGCCAGCAGTAAACAGGGGAGTTTCACAGATACGCAGTATTTT.

On this clonotype itself: At one boundary the junction diverges from the germline segment, which might be a read error. This chain connects TRBV20-1 to TRBJ2-5; TRBD1 is a possible D gene (6 bases). CDR1 DFQATT and CDR2 SNEGSKA come from the germline V gene (reference sequence). The CDR3 contains 14 residues. The CDR3: CSARDSPRGETQYF. CDR3 DNA sequence: TGCAGTGCTCGAGACAGTCCCAGGGGAGAGACCCAGTACTTC.

The rearrangement links TRBV29-1 to TRBJ1-1; D gene unclear. CDR1 SQVTM and CDR2 ANQGSEA come from the germline V gene. V lost 0 bases to trimming and J lost 6 bases, with 8 bases between them. This CDR3 has 12 residues. CDR3 loop: CSVEENEAEAFF. The CDR3, as DNA: TGCAGCGTTGAAGAGAACGAGGCTGAAGCTTTCTTT.

This clonotype was observed a handful of times. The genes are TRBV7-6 and TRBJ2-5; D is perhaps TRBD1 (6 bases). The germline V gene encodes CDR1 SGHVS and CDR2 FNYEAQ. Between the trimmed V and J ends, which lost 5 bases and 0 bases, there was a span of 10 bases. This CDR3 contains 14 residues. CDR3 coding DNA: TGTGCCAGCAGCCCGTGGGACAACCAAGAGACCCAGTACTTC. This codes for CASSPWDNQETQYF.

The chain combines TRBV5-4 with TRBJ1-6; D ambiguous. CDR3 length equals 14 residues. The germline V gene has CDR1 SGHNT and CDR2 YYREEE (reference sequence). V was clipped by 4 bases and J by 4 bases, with 9 bases between them. The CDR3 spells CASSPDGYNSPLHF. Here the CDR3 DNA reads TGTGCCAGCAGCCCGGACGGGTATAATTCACCCCTCCACTTT.

V usage is TRBV4-1 and J usage is TRBJ1-2; D remains unclear. The CDR3 totals 16 residues. Per the germline V gene, CDR1 is MGHRA and CDR2 is YSYEKL. V lost 0 bases, J lost 0 bases, and 11 bases lay in between. CDR3 DNA sequence: TGCGCCAGCAGCCAAGATTTACCTACTCCTAACTATGGCTACACCTTC. Amino acid sequence: CASSQDLPTPNYGYTF.

This clonotype has more than one count but fewer than ten. The chain employs TRBV4-2 and TRBJ2-1; TRBD1 agrees at 12 bases. Trimming at V came to 3 bases and at J to 8 bases, leaving 11 bases not matched to a gene. This CDR3 comprises 17 residues. Germline CDR1 LGHNA, CDR2 YNFKEQ. CDR3 DNA: TGTGCCAGCAGCCATGCGGGACAGGGGGCCCCTGGCCATGAGCAGTTCTTC. The encoded protein is CASSHAGQGAPGHEQFF.

The CDR3 DNA reads as TGTGCCAGCAGCCAAGCGGGGGGGCAGGGGGAGCAGTTCTTC. This encodes CASSQAGGQGEQFF. This rearrangement joins TRBV3-1 to TRBJ2-1, with 8 bases fitting TRBD2. V lost 1 base to trimming and J lost 10 bases; unmatched junction nucleotides: 6. The CDR3 is 14 residues long. Germline loops: CDR1 LGHDT, CDR2 YNNKEL (reference sequence).

The chain couples TRBV13 to TRBJ1-1, with D possibly TRBD1 on 5 matching bases. There are 14 residues in the CDR3. Germline V gene data show CDR1 as PRHDT and CDR2 as FYEKMQ (reference sequence). Trimming shortened V by 5 bases and J by 7 bases, and 17 bases separated the two germline ends. The CDR3 here is CASSNSARGGEAFF. The CDR3 DNA sequence: TGTGCCAGCAGCAATAGTGCTAGGGGAGGTGAAGCTTTCTTT.

The count of this clonotype is one. The chain carries TRBV12-3 or TRBV12-4 and TRBJ2-3; TRBD2 aligns across 10 bases. The junction had 9 bases not matched to a gene; V was cut back by 2 bases and J by 4 bases. This CDR3 has 17 residues. The CDR3 coding sequence is TGTGCCAGCAGTTTACTAGCGGGAGTTAGGATTCCAGATACGCAGTATTTT. It specifies CASSLLAGVRIPDTQYF.

The chain carries TRBV23-1 and TRBJ1-1; 10 bases are a match to TRBD1. TRBV23-1 is labeled an ORF, and its function is uncertain. This CDR3 region has 17 residues. V lost 5 bases to trimming and J lost 4 bases; unmatched junction nucleotides: 13. The CDR3 nucleotides are TGCGCCAGCAGTAATCACTCCGGGACAGGGGAGGGCACTGAAGCTTTCTTT. Translating it yields CASSNHSGTGEGTEAFF.

V gene TRBV12-3 or TRBV12-4 combines with J gene TRBJ1-1; maybe TRBD1 (5 bases). Trimming took off 1 base at V and 6 bases at J, with 9 bases between the two ends. This CDR3 has 13 residues. The CDR3 sequence is CASSLVDSSEAFF. In DNA, the CDR3 is TGTGCCAGCAGTTTAGTCGACAGTTCTGAAGCTTTCTTT.

V gene TRBV7-9 combines with J gene TRBJ1-1, with D perhaps matching TRBD1 (5 bases). This CDR3 has 15 residues. In germline, CDR1 is SEHNR, CDR2 FQNEAQ (reference sequence). Between the trimmed V and J ends, which lost 4 bases and 2 bases, there was a span of 14 bases. The CDR3 coding sequence is TGTGCCAGCAGCTCACCCGGAAGGGGTAACACTGAAGCTTTCTTT. This translates into CASSSPGRGNTEAFF.

The chain combines TRBV5-1 with TRBJ1-1, with D hard to call. Germline loops: CDR1 SGHRS, CDR2 YFSETQ. Trimming took 2 bases from V and 2 from J, leaving 7 bases between them. The CDR3 is 13 amino acids. The chain's CDR3 is CASSLPPNTEAFF. The CDR3 DNA sequence: TGCGCCAGCAGCTTACCCCCAAACACTGAAGCTTTCTTT.

This chain links TRBV6-5 with TRBJ1-2, with a possible D match to TRBD1 (6 bases). V was clipped by 0 bases and J by 3 bases, with 8 bases between them. Germline V lookup: CDR1 MNHEY, CDR2 SVGAGI. The CDR3 is made up of 14 amino acids. In DNA, the CDR3 is TGTGCCAGCAGTTACTCGCGGGGGCACTATGGCTACACCTTC. Encoded protein: CASSYSRGHYGYTF.

The V call is TRBV4-2, the J call TRBJ2-3; 9 nucleotides line up with TRBD1. Germline V CDR1 and CDR2: LGHNA, YNFKEQ. Trimming at V came to 0 bases and at J to 2 bases, leaving 15 bases not matched to a gene. This CDR3 has 20 residues. The CDR3 nucleotides read TGTGCCAGCAGCCAAGACGTTTTGGGCCCCGGGACAGGGCCCACAGATACGCAGTATTTT. This translates into CASSQDVLGPGTGPTDTQYF.

The chain recombines TRBV19 with TRBJ2-3; D possibly corresponds to TRBD2 (6 bases). Trimming cost V 2 bases and J 4 bases, with 22 bases left between them. The germline V gene encodes CDR1 LNHDA and CDR2 SQIVND (reference sequence). The CDR3 covers 18 residues. CDR3 DNA: TGTGCCAGTAGTATAACCATCCGGACTAACCTAAACCCAGATACGCAGTATTTT. It encodes CASSITIRTNLNPDTQYF. Variable domain in full (rest from reference TRBV19 and TRBJ2-3): DGGITQSPKYLFRKEGQNVTLSCEQNLNHDAMYWYRQDPGQGLRLIYYSQIVNDFQKGDIAEGYSVSREKKESFPLTVTSAQKNPTAFYLCASSITIRTNLNPDTQYFGPGTRLTVL.

This clonotype came up a few times. The chain recombines TRBV27 with TRBJ2-5, with 13 bases identical to TRBD2. Germline trimming cut 5 bases from V and 5 bases from J; bases unmatched to any gene: 5. This CDR3 contains 15 residues. CDR1 and CDR2 (germline): MNHEY, SMNVEV (reference sequence). CDR3 nucleotide sequence: TGTGCCAGCAGTCCCGGGACTAGCGGGGTGGAGACCCAGTACTTC. Amino acid sequence: CASSPGTSGVETQYF.

V and J are TRBV15 and TRBJ2-1; D is perhaps TRBD2 (5 bases). This CDR3 has 14 residues. Trimming took off 8 bases at V and 5 bases at J, with 16 bases between the two ends. The V gene's germline CDR1 is LNHNV and CDR2 YYDKDF (reference sequence). DNA of the CDR3: TGTGCCACCGGTAGATCGGGATGGAACAATGAGCAGTTCTTC. Residues: CATGRSGWNNEQFF.